Reported below is one T cell receptor (beta chain). The data were obtained in a study of T cell repertoires in cytomegalovirus infection. Germline CDR1 is LGHNA and CDR2 is YSLEER. This CDR3 is 17 amino acids long. The J segment lost 7 bases and the V segment lost 0 bases, leaving 10 bases of the junction unmatched. MiXCR, applied by TCRdb to the reads, yields one record per CDR3 protein. This table holds roughly 600,000 distinct CDR3 sequences, 20% to 25% found once. Input material: CD8+ T cells from PBMCs. This chain joins TRBV4-3 and TRBJ2-1, with 9 bases matching TRBD1. This receptor was taken from a human donor in good health (CMV status not recorded). Some clones in this sample may be carry-over from other donors' samples. CDR3 in amino acids: CASSQDYQQGAWNEQFF. The CDR3 DNA reads TGCGCCAGCAGCCAAGACTACCAACAGGGGGCATGGAATGAGCAGTTCTTC.